Sequencing of this T cell receptor (beta chain) was carried out in a study of vaccination and CD4 T cells after COVID-19. This clonotype is termed medium-sized. Its antigen is unidentified. Cultured CD4+ T cell DNA was sequenced using the Oncomine TCR Beta short-read assay. Genomic DNA from cultured CD4+ T cells was extracted. MiXCR was run by TCRdb on the PCR reads, yielding one entry per CDR3 protein. Among under 3,500 distinct CDR3 sequences listed, 24% were seen once. Treatment specified: roughly 11-day PBMC culture with coronavirus spike peptide pools or control peptides (ViraFEST assay). Germline assignment: CDR1 SGHTA and CDR2 FQGNSA. The CDR3 totals 16 residues. The V gene end was trimmed by 6 bases and the J gene end by 0 bases; junction bases not matched to a gene: 10.

Sequenced material: CD4+ T cells from blood, cultured in vitro, taken after SARS-CoV-2 vaccination. V gene TRBV7-2 combines with J gene TRBJ2-7, with 8 bases aligning to TRBD1. The TCR comes from a human donor who had recovered from COVID-19. The CDR3 sequence is CASRRMGTGSSYEQYF. The CDR3, as DNA: TGTGCCAGCAGGCGTATGGGGACAGGAAGCTCCTACGAGCAGTACTTC.